Each of the 16 T cell receptor beta chains below was sequenced from the same sample in a study of TIL therapy for anti-PD-1-resistant metastatic lung cancer listed by TCRdb under 2021. TCR beta CDR3 regions were amplified from genomic DNA by bias-controlled multiplex PCR with the immunoSEQ v3 hsTCRB kit. Not all clones reach the TCRdb copy of this immuneACCESS table, which keeps in-frame sequences only. Checked studies attribute under half of the gap to unresolved V genes and leave the rest unexplained. The sample table holds about 52,000 clones, of which 65% to 80% were seen once. The top ten clonotypes cover around 4.8% of the sample. Interpreted using the paper, the time point label stands for: pre-treatment sample, taken before nivolumab and TIL therapy. Sequencing used blood, obtained at baseline. The receptors here all came from a woman aged 25-85 years with non-small cell lung cancer.

The chain links TRBV6-5 to TRBJ1-2; the D gene is possibly TRBD1 (5 bases). Germline CDR1 and CDR2: MNHEY and SVGAGI. The V gene lost 4 bases and the J gene lost 0 bases, with 9 bases spanning the gap. The CDR3 is 14 amino acids. In DNA, the CDR3 is TGTGCCAGCAGTTCCCAGGGCCCTAACTATGGCTACACCTTC. Its translation is CASSSQGPNYGYTF.

The chain carries TRBV30 and TRBJ2-6; 10 positions match TRBD1. CDR3 length: 17 amino acids. Per the germline V gene, CDR1 is GTSNPN and CDR2 is SVGIG (reference sequence). Germline trimming cut 4 bases from V and 0 bases from J; bases unmatched to any gene: 6. For the CDR3, the DNA is TGTGCCTGGATACGGGACAGGGGCCGCTCTGGGGCCAACGTCCTGACTTTC. Its translation: CAWIRDRGRSGANVLTF.

The rearrangement links TRBV7-3 to TRBJ1-2; D unclear. V dropped 5 bases and J dropped 4 bases, with 14 bases sitting between them. This CDR3 region has 14 residues. Germline assignment: CDR1 SGHTA and CDR2 FQGTGA. The CDR3 spells CASSPGGWSYGYTF. DNA for the CDR3: TGTGCCAGCAGCCCCGGAGGGTGGAGCTATGGCTACACCTTC. The whole variable domain, filled in from reference TRBV7-3 and TRBJ1-2, reads GAGVSQTPSNKVTEKGKYVELRCDPISGHTALYWYRQSLGQGPEFLIYFQGTGAADDSGLPNDRFFAVRPEGSVSTLKIQRTERGDSAVYLCASSPGGWSYGYTFGSGTRLTVV.

Only a few counts were recorded for this clone. V gene TRBV4-2 combines with J gene TRBJ2-3; D is possibly TRBD2 (6 bases). V was cut by 5 bases and J by 0 bases, with 6 bases left in between. CDR1 and CDR2 (germline): LGHNA, YNFKEQ. The CDR3 runs to 13 residues. Here the CDR3 DNA reads TGTGCCAGCAGCGGGACTAGCACAGATACGCAGTATTTT. Translated, it gives CASSGTSTDTQYF.

The chain links TRBV10-3 to TRBJ2-7, with a possible D match to TRBD1 (5 bases). Germline CDR1 and CDR2: ENHRY and SYGVKD. V was trimmed by 10 bases and J by 6 bases, leaving 16 bases between them. CDR3 length equals 12 residues. CDR3 residues: CATKGETAEQYF. CDR3 nucleotide sequence: TGTGCCACCAAAGGGGAAACAGCCGAGCAGTACTTC.

This clone turned up a few times. The rearrangement uses TRBV16 and TRBJ2-7, with TRBD1 matching over 12 bases. The germline gives CDR1 KGHSY, CDR2 FQNENV. There are 15 residues in the CDR3. V was clipped by 3 bases and J by 6 bases; unmatched bases: 6. The CDR3: CASSHRGTGGFEQYF. CDR3 DNA sequence: TGTGCCAGCAGCCATCGGGGGACAGGGGGCTTCGAGCAGTACTTC.

The J gene is TRBJ1-5, the V gene TRBV2; TRBD1 matches 8 bases. Trimming removed 6 bases from V and 5 bases from J; junction bases left unmatched: 6. Germline CDR1 SNHLY, CDR2 FYNNEI. The CDR3 totals 14 residues. CDR3 in amino acids: CASSRTGQYQPQHF. The CDR3 DNA reads as TGTGCCAGCAGCAGGACAGGGCAATATCAGCCCCAGCATTTT.

The genes are TRBV5-6 and TRBJ1-1; TRBD1 aligns across 11 bases. This CDR3 comprises 19 residues. Germline-derived CDR1 and CDR2 are SGHDT and YYEEEE. Trimming cost V 2 bases and J 2 bases; bases outside gene matches: 14. The CDR3 nucleotides read TGTGCCAGCAGCTTACTCGGGACAGGGGGTTTAGCCCGAAACACTGAAGCTTTCTTT. Protein: CASSLLGTGGLARNTEAFF.

The gene calls are TRBV5-5 and TRBJ1-2, with 7 nucleotides matching TRBD1. Germline CDR1 SGHKS, CDR2 YYEKEE (reference sequence). The CDR3 has 14 residues. Losses at the gene ends were 4 bases for V and 8 bases for J; bases not matched to a gene: 11. This CDR3 reads CASSPFLQGEGYTF. CDR3 coding DNA: TGTGCCAGCAGCCCCTTCTTGCAGGGGGAAGGCTACACCTTC.

The chain couples TRBV6-4 to TRBJ2-1; D gene ambiguous. This CDR3 is 16 amino acids long. Germline values: CDR1 MRHNA, CDR2 SNTAGT. Between the trimmed V and J ends, which lost 7 bases and 0 bases, there was a span of 16 bases. CDR3 protein: CASKALGRSSYNEQFF. The CDR3 coding sequence is TGTGCCAGCAAGGCCCTAGGACGGAGCTCCTACAATGAGCAGTTCTTC.

The chain recombines TRBV28 with TRBJ2-2; no firm D call. Germline V lookup: CDR1 MDHEN, CDR2 SYDVKM. V was clipped by 4 bases and J by 6 bases, with 9 bases between them. This CDR3 is 13 amino acids long. CDR3: CASSWRSAGELFF. The DNA of the CDR3 is TGTGCCAGCAGTTGGAGAAGCGCCGGGGAGCTGTTTTTT.

The chain couples TRBV7-2 to TRBJ1-2; D is ambiguous. Germline V gene data show CDR1 as SGHTA and CDR2 as FQGNSA. Trimming left V 5 bases short and J 6 bases short, with 19 bases between. The length of the CDR3 is 15 residues. The DNA of the CDR3 is TGTGCCAGCAGCCCGAATGGAATCAATAGAGATGGCTACACCTTC. As protein: CASSPNGINRDGYTF.

The rearrangement joins TRBV4-1 to TRBJ1-2, with D possibly being TRBD1 (5 bases). Germline CDR1 is MGHRA and CDR2 is YSYEKL. The V end was cut by 0 bases, the J end by 2 bases, with 13 bases between. CDR3 length equals 16 residues. CDR3: CASSQESQGANYGYTF. CDR3 bases: TGCGCCAGCAGCCAAGAATCCCAGGGTGCAAACTATGGCTACACCTTC.

This chain connects TRBV6-6 to TRBJ2-2; no firm D call. The CDR3 loop spans 10 amino acids. V lost 11 bases, J lost 10 bases, and 11 bases lay in between. Per germline, CDR1 MNHNY and CDR2 SVGAGI (reference sequence). CDR3 nucleotide sequence: TGTGCCTGGATACAGAAGGAGCTGTTTTTT. It yields the protein CAWIQKELFF.

The chain links TRBV19 to TRBJ2-7; D uncertain. The germline V and J ends were trimmed by 2 bases and 5 bases, with 13 bases remaining between them. The length of the CDR3 is 14 residues. Germline values: CDR1 LNHDA, CDR2 SQIVND (reference sequence). The CDR3 loop is CASSIQAQPNEQYF. CDR3 DNA: TGTGCCAGTAGTATACAAGCCCAACCGAACGAGCAGTACTTC.

CDR3 protein: CASSQLTTGYEQYF. In DNA form, the CDR3 reads TGCGCCAGCAGCCAACTTACCACGGGCTACGAGCAGTACTTC. The V gene is TRBV4-3, the J gene TRBJ2-7; unclear D gene. CDR1 and CDR2 (germline): LGHNA, YSLEER. The CDR3 totals 14 residues. V lost 2 bases, J lost 3 bases, and 11 bases lay in between.